Listed here are 32 T cell receptor beta chains from one sample, sequenced in a study of shared clonotypes between healthy human individuals. The table came from immunoSEQ multiplex PCR; TCRdb's copy has only in-frame clones and leaves some out. The table lists about 1 million clones, 65% to 80% of them singletons. Material: memory CD4+ T cells sorted from blood. The subset was: CD45RA-negative fraction. These receptors originate from a man between 18 and 29 years old in good health.

Details on this clone: Other DNA sequences in this sample translate to the same CDR3. V and J are TRBV2 and TRBJ2-5; TRBD2 is a possible D gene (5 bases). Germline CDR1 is SNHLY and CDR2 is FYNNEI. V was shortened by 6 bases and J by 4 bases, with 9 bases between the two germline ends. This CDR3 contains 12 residues. CDR3 residues: CASRGGGETQYF. In DNA form, the CDR3 reads TGTGCCAGCAGAGGAGGAGGAGAGACCCAGTACTTC.

V usage is TRBV19 and J usage is TRBJ1-2; weak D call: TRBD1 (5 bases). Germline CDR1 reads LNHDA; CDR2 reads SQIVND (reference sequence). This CDR3 comprises 12 residues. Between the trimmed V and J ends, which lost 11 bases and 4 bases, there was a span of 14 bases. The CDR3 DNA reads as TGTGCCGGCCGGGACGGACGCTATGGCTACACCTTC. Encoded protein: CAGRDGRYGYTF.

The chain joins TRBV6-1 to TRBJ2-7, with a possible D match to TRBD2 (7 bases). Trimming shortened V by 4 bases and J by 6 bases, and 16 bases separated the two germline ends. Germline CDR1 and CDR2: MNHNS and SASEGT. The CDR3 runs to 14 residues. The CDR3, as DNA: TGTGCCAGCAGTGTCGGGTACAGGGAGGGCGAGCAGTACTTC. It specifies CASSVGYREGEQYF.

This chain connects TRBV6-1 to TRBJ2-1, with 12 bases that match TRBD2. In germline, CDR1 is MNHNS, CDR2 SASEGT. This CDR3 has 15 residues. Unmatched junction bases numbered 3, after V lost 9 bases and J lost 0 bases. In DNA, the CDR3 is TGTGCCAGACTAGCGGGGGGTAGCTCCTACAATGAGCAGTTCTTC. This encodes CARLAGGSSYNEQFF.

As concerns this clone: An end of the junction differs from the germline gene, which may be a read error. The V call is TRBV28, the J call TRBJ2-5; D gene ambiguous. Germline assignment: CDR1 MDHEN and CDR2 SYDVKM. The length of the CDR3 is 12 residues. The CDR3 sequence: CASKQDGSPLNF. As DNA, the CDR3 is TGTGCCAGCAAGCAGGACGGATCCCCGTTAAACTTC. Combining the CDR3 with reference TRBV28 and TRBJ2-5 gives the whole variable domain DVKVTQSSRYLVKRTGEKVFLECVQDMDHENMFWYRQDPGLGLRLIYFSYDVKMKEKGDIPEGYSVSREKKERFSLILESASTNQTSMYLCASKQDGSPLNFGPGTRLLVL.

This sequence joins TRBV7-9 and TRBJ1-1, with TRBD1 identical over 7 bases. V shed 5 bases and J 1 base; nucleotides not matched to a gene: 13. The CDR3 covers 17 residues. Germline lookup yields CDR1 SEHNR and CDR2 FQNEAQ (reference sequence). CDR3 loop: CASSPRKDRWGNTEAFF. As DNA, the CDR3 is TGTGCCAGCAGCCCGAGAAAGGACAGGTGGGGGAACACTGAAGCTTTCTTT.

The chain employs TRBV7-2 and TRBJ2-7, with 7 bases lining up with TRBD2. The V and J ends lost 2 bases and 3 bases, in that order; junction bases with no gene match: 10. From germline, CDR1 is SGHTA and CDR2 FQGNSA. The CDR3 length is 16 residues. The CDR3 DNA follows: TGTGCCAGCAGCTTATCGGGAGCGGGATCCTACTACGAGCAGTACTTC. This gives the protein CASSLSGAGSYYEQYF.

The chain uses TRBV18 and TRBJ2-7; 9 bases line up with TRBD1. V lost 0 bases, J lost 2 bases, and 5 bases stayed unmatched. Germline-derived CDR1 and CDR2 are KGHSH and LQKENI. This CDR3 contains 16 residues. Here the CDR3 DNA reads TGTGCCAGCTCACCACCTGTCGGGACAGGGACCTACGAGCAGTACTTC. Translating gives CASSPPVGTGTYEQYF.

This clone showed up just a few times. Other DNA sequences in this sample translate to the same CDR3. V and J are TRBV19 and TRBJ2-7, with 7 bases that match TRBD2. Per the germline V gene, CDR1 is LNHDA and CDR2 is SQIVND (reference sequence). This CDR3 region has 13 residues. The junction had 1 base not matched to a gene; V was cut back by 3 bases and J by 2 bases. CDR3 sequence (DNA): TGTGCCAGTAGTATCAGCGGGACCTACGAGCAGTACTTC. It yields the protein CASSISGTYEQYF.

The chain is built from TRBV28 and TRBJ1-3; D uncertain. CDR1 is MDHEN, CDR2 SYDVKM, per germline. V was cut by 8 bases and J by 0 bases, with 14 bases left in between. CDR3 size: 15 residues. This CDR3 reads CASHGGHFSGNTIYF. CDR3 nucleotides: TGTGCCAGCCACGGTGGCCATTTCTCTGGAAACACCATATATTTT.

The chain combines TRBV7-9 with TRBJ2-2; 11 bases are shared with TRBD1. Looked up from germline, CDR1 is SEHNR and CDR2 is FQNEAQ (reference sequence). V lost 5 bases and J lost 6; bases outside the gene matches: 8. The CDR3 has 16 residues. For the CDR3, the DNA is TGTGCCAGCAGCCTACGGACAGGGGGCGCGTCCGGGGAGCTGTTTTTT. It yields the protein CASSLRTGGASGELFF.

V gene TRBV6-6 combines with J gene TRBJ1-1; D not certain. The germline V and J ends were trimmed by 7 bases and 2 bases, with 14 bases remaining between them. CDR1 MNHNY and CDR2 SVGAGI come from the germline V gene (reference sequence). The CDR3 has 14 residues. The DNA of the CDR3 is TGTGCCAGCACCATAGCCCTCAGCAACACTGAAGCTTTCTTT. It translates to CASTIALSNTEAFF.

Turning to this clone: A much larger clone lies one base from this, so it may be a read error. The chain joins TRBV6-1 to TRBJ1-1, with TRBD1 identical over 9 bases. This CDR3 contains 14 residues. Germline trimming cut 6 bases from V and 1 base from J; bases unmatched to any gene: 3. Germline lookup yields CDR1 MNHNS and CDR2 SASEGT. CDR3 DNA: TGTGCCAGCAGCGGACAGGGGAAGAACACTGAAGCTTTCTTT. Protein product: CASSGQGKNTEAFF.

This clone turned up a few times. The CDR3, as DNA: TGCGCCAGCAGCCCGGGACAGTTTAATGAAAAACTGTTTTTT. This translates into CASSPGQFNEKLFF. The chain has TRBV4-1 and TRBJ1-4; 7 bases agree with TRBD1. CDR3 length: 14 amino acids. J lost 4 bases, V lost 4 bases, and 3 bases had no gene match. The germline gives CDR1 MGHRA, CDR2 YSYEKL.

This chain connects TRBV27 to TRBJ2-1, with 13 bases fitting TRBD2. Germline-derived CDR1 and CDR2 are MNHEY and SMNVEV (reference sequence). This CDR3 is 15 amino acids long. Trimming at V came to 3 bases and at J to 10 bases, leaving 6 bases not matched to a gene. The chain's CDR3 is CASSFRLAGGGEQFF. The CDR3 nucleotides read TGTGCCAGCAGTTTTCGACTAGCGGGGGGCGGGGAGCAGTTCTTC.

The gene calls are TRBV18 and TRBJ2-5, with D unclear. Trimming removed 1 base at V and 5 bases at J, with 11 bases between. The CDR3 extends over 14 amino acids. Germline V gene data show CDR1 as KGHSH and CDR2 as LQKENI. CDR3 region: CASSPQGLVETQYF. The CDR3 DNA follows: TGTGCCAGCTCACCACAAGGCCTTGTGGAGACCCAGTACTTC.

The rearrangement joins TRBV9 to TRBJ1-2; D unclear. The germline gives CDR1 SGDLS, CDR2 YYNGEE. This CDR3 is built from 14 residues. Trimming removed 4 bases from V and 5 bases from J, with 15 bases in between. The CDR3 here is CASSPALDGYGYTF. The CDR3 DNA reads as TGTGCCAGCAGCCCTGCCCTAGATGGGTATGGCTACACCTTC.

The rearrangement joins TRBV28 to TRBJ2-5; 7 positions agree with TRBD1. The V gene's germline CDR1 is MDHEN and CDR2 SYDVKM. With 6 bases clipped from V and 5 bases from J, the junction kept 3 bases outside the gene matches. This CDR3 contains 12 residues. The CDR3 nucleotides are TGTGCCAGCAGGGGGACAGTTGAGACCCAGTACTTC. Its translation: CASRGTVETQYF.

The table lists this clone with a few counts. CDR3 nucleotide sequence: TGTGCCAGCAGCTTGGCCCGGGTGGGCAATCAGCCCCAGCATTTT. Translating gives CASSLARVGNQPQHF. The rearrangement links TRBV7-9 to TRBJ1-5; D gene ambiguous. Germline CDR1 is SEHNR and CDR2 is FQNEAQ (reference sequence). The CDR3 has 15 residues. V shed 3 bases and J shed 2 bases, with 11 bases lying between them. The whole variable domain, remainder taken from reference TRBV7-9 and TRBJ1-5, is DTGVSQNPRHKITKRGQNVTFRCDPISEHNRLYWYRQTLGQGPEFLTYFQNEAQLEKSRLLSDRFSAERPKGSFSTLEIQRTEQGDSAMYLCASSLARVGNQPQHFGDGTRLSIL.

This clone was detected only once. The CDR3 DNA follows: TGTGCCAGCAGTGGGCCTTCACCCCTCCACTTT. The encoded protein is CASSGPSPLHF. The chain combines TRBV2 with TRBJ1-6; no clear D gene. This CDR3 has 11 residues. Germline-derived CDR1 and CDR2 are SNHLY and FYNNEI. Trimming pared 4 bases from V and 9 bases from J, leaving 4 bases between.

The V gene is TRBV2, the J gene TRBJ1-1, with D perhaps matching TRBD1 (5 bases). V lost 11 bases, J lost 2 bases, and 9 bases lay in between. From germline, CDR1 is SNHLY and CDR2 FYNNEI. The CDR3 consists of 11 residues. In DNA form, the CDR3 reads TGTGCCGTGCAGGGAAACACTGAAGCTTTCTTT. Its protein is CAVQGNTEAFF.

The chain joins TRBV28 to TRBJ1-2, with 10 nucleotides matching TRBD1. The CDR3 has 15 amino acids. The germline V gene encodes CDR1 MDHEN and CDR2 SYDVKM. The trim removed 2 bases at V and 4 bases at J, leaving 4 bases unmatched. CDR3 protein: CASSLPGQGTYGYTF. The CDR3 coding sequence is TGTGCCAGCAGTTTACCGGGACAGGGGACCTATGGCTACACCTTC.

The chain links TRBV5-1 to TRBJ2-5; 9 nucleotides align to TRBD1. Germline V gives CDR1 SGHRS, CDR2 YFSETQ. The CDR3 loop spans 16 amino acids. Germline trimming cut 3 bases from V and 3 bases from J; bases unmatched to any gene: 9. The CDR3 protein is CASSWNVGQGKETQYF. As DNA, the CDR3 is TGCGCCAGCAGCTGGAACGTGGGACAGGGTAAAGAGACCCAGTACTTC.

The chain is built from TRBV10-3 and TRBJ1-1, with 8 bases identical to TRBD1. V dropped 10 bases and J dropped 2; count of bases not matched to a gene: 3. This CDR3 spans 12 amino acids. CDR1 is ENHRY and CDR2 is SYGVKD in the germline V gene. Here the CDR3 DNA reads TGTGCCACCGGGACAGGTAACACTGAAGCTTTCTTT. As protein: CATGTGNTEAFF.

CDR3 DNA: TGCAGCGGGAGGAACACAGATACGCAGTATTTT. It translates to CSGRNTDTQYF. The V gene is TRBV29-1, the J gene TRBJ2-3, with TRBD2 as a possible D gene (5 bases). This CDR3 is built from 11 residues. Trimming cost V 7 bases and J 2 bases, with 7 bases left between them. Looked up from germline, CDR1 is SQVTM and CDR2 is ANQGSEA.

This clone was observed a few times. The rearrangement joins TRBV18 to TRBJ2-1; TRBD2 matches at 14 bases. This CDR3 comprises 16 residues. The V gene's germline CDR1 is KGHSH and CDR2 LQKENI. The V gene end was trimmed by 2 bases and the J gene end by 8 bases; junction bases not matched to a gene: 5. CDR3 loop: CASSPTGLAGVDEQFF. CDR3 DNA sequence: TGTGCCAGCTCACCAACGGGACTAGCGGGAGTCGATGAGCAGTTCTTC.

The chain joins TRBV5-1 to TRBJ1-4; no definite D call. The V gene's germline CDR1 is SGHRS and CDR2 YFSETQ. V was clipped by 0 bases and J by 3 bases, with 9 bases between them. The CDR3 is 15 residues long. CDR3 protein: CASSLERGANEKLFF. CDR3 in DNA: TGCGCCAGCAGCTTGGAGAGAGGAGCTAATGAAAAACTGTTTTTT.

V usage is TRBV7-8 and J usage is TRBJ1-3, with no clear D. Germline V gene lookup returns CDR1 SGHVS and CDR2 FQNEAQ. The CDR3 is made up of 13 amino acids. V was pared by 5 bases and J by 5 bases, with 10 bases between. The CDR3 coding sequence is TGTGCCAGCAGCCCCGACGAAAGAAACACCATATATTTT. It codes for CASSPDERNTIYF.

V usage is TRBV29-1 and J usage is TRBJ1-5; 7 bases match TRBD1. The CDR3 extends over 14 amino acids. The germline gives CDR1 SQVTM, CDR2 ANQGSEA. The V and J ends lost 4 bases and 3 bases, in that order; junction bases with no gene match: 6. In nucleotides, the CDR3 is TGCAGCGTTGGGGGCGACAGGGCCAATCAGCCCCAGCATTTT. This sequence encodes CSVGGDRANQPQHF.

Of note for this clone: Other DNA sequences from this sample encode an identical CDR3 as well. The chain links TRBV6-5 to TRBJ1-6; maybe TRBD1 (5 bases). Germline assignment: CDR1 MNHEY and CDR2 SVGAGI. CDR3 length equals 13 residues. Trimming removed 3 bases from V and 7 bases from J, with 7 bases in between. In nucleotides, the CDR3 is TGTGCCAGCAGTTATCGGGGGAATTCACCCCTCCACTTT. Translation gives CASSYRGNSPLHF.

The count of this clone is one. The chain has TRBV9 and TRBJ2-5, with a possible D match to TRBD2 (6 bases). Trimming took 3 bases from V and 2 from J, leaving 23 bases between them. Germline CDR1 SGDLS, CDR2 YYNGEE. The CDR3 loop spans 18 amino acids. DNA of the CDR3: TGTGCCAGCAGCGCCCCTCCGGGACTCTTTTATCAACAAGAGACCCAGTACTTC. As protein: CASSAPPGLFYQQETQYF. The whole variable domain, remainder taken from reference TRBV9 and TRBJ2-5, is DSGVTQTPKHLITATGQRVTLRCSPRSGDLSVYWYQQSLDQGLQFLIQYYNGEERAKGNILERFSAQQFPDLHSELNLSSLELGDSALYFCASSAPPGLFYQQETQYFGPGTRLLVL.

This clone was recorded a few times. The CDR3 spells CASSFGLEEETQYF. The CDR3 coding sequence is TGTGCCAGCAGCTTCGGACTAGAGGAAGAGACCCAGTACTTC. The chain combines TRBV5-6 with TRBJ2-5; TRBD2 aligns across 7 bases. CDR3 length: 14 amino acids. V gave up 2 bases and J gave up 3 bases; unmatched junction bases: 4. Looked up from germline, CDR1 is SGHDT and CDR2 is YYEEEE.